Listed below are T cell receptor beta chains from one sample, sequenced in a study of T cell repertoires in cytomegalovirus infection. Via MiXCR, TCRdb re-called the reads, giving one row per CDR3 protein. Seen here are approximately 300,000 distinct CDR3 sequences, approximately 32% observed once, and the top ten hold about 20%. No antigen has been assigned to these receptors. Sample: cultured PBMCs, taken from culture after CMV antigen stimulation. The receptors shown here come from a human donor in good health (CMV status not recorded). Some clones in this sample may be carry-over from other donors' samples. Both conserved end residues are part of each CDR3. Fields, in order: J gene, V gene, CDR3 protein.

J gene: TRBJ1-1
V gene: TRBV3-1
CDR3 protein: CASSQERLRVPTEAFF

J gene: TRBJ2-5
V gene: TRBV11-1
CDR3 protein: CASSPQFGTSETQYF

J gene: TRBJ1-5
V gene: TRBV5-6
CDR3 protein: CASSLSSQLSNQPQHF

J gene: TRBJ2-1
V gene: TRBV25-1
CDR3 protein: CASSELGWGGGNEQFF

J gene: TRBJ1-2
V gene: TRBV7-8
CDR3 protein: CASSPDLGGDYGYTF

J gene: TRBJ2-7
V gene: TRBV11-1
CDR3 protein: CAINLAGEIYEQYF

J gene: TRBJ1-1
V gene: TRBV29-1
CDR3 protein: CSVKQGNTEAFF

J gene: TRBJ1-2
V gene: TRBV27
CDR3 protein: CASSPNGGGYGYTF

J gene: TRBJ2-7
V gene: TRBV7-3
CDR3 protein: CASSLRGEGEQYF

J gene: TRBJ1-2
V gene: TRBV20-1
CDR3 protein: CSAVRGLRDGYTF

J gene: TRBJ2-5
V gene: TRBV20-1
CDR3 protein: CSARVDWRETQYF

J gene: TRBJ2-3
V gene: TRBV24-1
CDR3 protein: CATSDPGGMEADTQYF

J gene: TRBJ2-1
V gene: TRBV19
CDR3 protein: CASSKVASGSTSSYNEQFF

J gene: TRBJ2-1
V gene: TRBV7-8
CDR3 protein: CASSAPGLAVGEQFF

J gene: TRBJ2-5
V gene: TRBV28
CDR3 protein: CATRGTAETQYF

J gene: TRBJ2-5
V gene: TRBV20-1
CDR3 protein: CSARATVLQETQYF

J gene: TRBJ1-1
V gene: TRBV7-3
CDR3 protein: CASSLTLETGKVFF

J gene: TRBJ2-7
V gene: TRBV20-1
CDR3 protein: CSACGTGGCRLKGEQYF

J gene: TRBJ1-5
V gene: TRBV7-3
CDR3 protein: CASSFDRLNQPQHF

J gene: TRBJ1-2
V gene: TRBV28
CDR3 protein: CASSLNSGAGGYTF

J gene: TRBJ1-3
V gene: TRBV7-3
CDR3 protein: CASSPGTGPNSGNTIYF

J gene: TRBJ2-7
V gene: TRBV7-8
CDR3 protein: CASSLAGLAAFVTYGVRKEQYF

J gene: TRBJ2-6
V gene: TRBV6-2/TRBV6-3
CDR3 protein: CASSESLPANVLTF

J gene: TRBJ1-3
V gene: TRBV12-3/TRBV12-4
CDR3 protein: CASRHPGHKLGNTIYF

J gene: TRBJ2-3
V gene: TRBV15
CDR3 protein: CATSREGTVPTDTQYF

J gene: TRBJ2-3
V gene: TRBV12-3/TRBV12-4
CDR3 protein: CASSLGDAHTQYF

J gene: TRBJ1-1
V gene: TRBV11-2
CDR3 protein: CASSLGSRGNTEAFF

J gene: TRBJ2-7
V gene: TRBV7-2
CDR3 protein: CATSPTTDWGQQYF

J gene: TRBJ1-3
V gene: TRBV20-1
CDR3 protein: CSASRGRDTIYF

J gene: TRBJ1-2
V gene: TRBV12-5
CDR3 protein: CASGSGQYYGYTF

J gene: TRBJ2-5
V gene: TRBV20-1
CDR3 protein: CSADWGEETQYF

J gene: TRBJ2-3
V gene: TRBV12-3/TRBV12-4
CDR3 protein: CASSLTESKQYF

J gene: TRBJ1-5
V gene: TRBV27
CDR3 protein: CASSFVDGWGANYQPQHF